The clone carrying this T cell receptor (beta chain) was seen more than once but under ten times. Using immunoSEQ multiplex PCR, the repertoire was profiled, and TCRdb retains in-frame clones only, with some absent. The table has fewer than 35,000 clones, about four fifths seen once; the top ten hold roughly a fifth. V shed 6 bases and J shed 2 bases, with 13 bases lying between them. Germline values: CDR1 MNHNS, CDR2 SASEGT. The CDR3 is 14 amino acids. The data originate from a study of OX40 agonist ivuxolimab in advanced cancers. The rearrangement uses TRBV6-1 and TRBJ1-2; no clear D. The sample here was CD4+ or CD8+ T cells sorted from blood, taken in a trial of the OX40 agonist ivuxolimab. The TCR comes from an adult with an advanced solid tumor such as melanoma, head and neck, liver or kidney cancer. The CDR3 spells CASSPLTENYGYTF. The CDR3 nucleotides are TGTGCCAGCAGCCCCCTTACAGAAAACTATGGCTACACCTTC.